This TCR beta chain was captured by sequencing in a study of blood T cell repertoires in COVID-19. The wider study: Collection of acute and convalescent COVID-19 samples took place in the United States, Italy and Spain. PBMCs, B-cell-depleted T cells, or T cells were the source of the cDNA or gDNA that made up the material.

CDR3 length: 13 amino acids. Deletions cut 2 bases from V and 5 bases from J, with 9 bases between. CDR1 and CDR2 (germline): MNHNY, SVGAGI (reference sequence). How the authors handled the data: By means of reference gene primer amplification, nucleated cell counts were estimated. Sequencing was performed with immunoSEQ multiplex PCR; in TCRdb, only in-frame clones are kept and a portion is missing. The DNA gave D and trimming, while V, J and clone size come from that table. Here the sample spans 170,000 or so clones, 84% being singletons. The chain recombines TRBV6-6 with TRBJ2-5, with a tentative D call TRBD2 (5 bases). Sequencing was done on a sample of peripheral blood. The TCR comes from a man in his late teens or twenties with active or convalescent COVID-19. The DNA for the CDR3 is TGTGCCAGCAGTTACATCGGCGGGGAGACCCAGTACTTC. This codes for CASSYIGGETQYF.